These 15 T cell receptor beta chains were all obtained from the same sample, sequenced in a study of post-analysis software for immune sequencing data. General study results and limits: Patients showed TRBV5-6, TRBV5-1 and TRBV20-1 among several TRBV segments more frequent than in controls.

Unique molecular identifiers were present in the TCR beta cDNA libraries. TCRdb reprocessed the PCR reads via MiXCR and lists one record per CDR3 protein. The sample has hundreds of thousands of distinct CDR3 sequences, roughly 46% seen once. The antigens these receptors bind are not known. Specimen: blood. The receptor set was obtained from a girl under 18 with multiple sclerosis.

There are a few counts of this clonotype. The J gene is TRBJ2-5, the V gene TRBV6-5; 9 bases are shared with TRBD2. V lost 2 bases to trimming and J lost 1 base; unmatched junction nucleotides: 11. Germline V lookup: CDR1 MNHEY, CDR2 SVGAGI. This CDR3 region has 18 residues. The CDR3 bases are TGTGCCAGCAGTTACACGGGCGGGAGGGCCGTAGGCCAAGAGACCCAGTACTTC. Encoded protein: CASSYTGGRAVGQETQYF.

The chain uses TRBV10-2 and TRBJ2-3; 10 nucleotides match TRBD2. CDR3 size: 16 residues. V lost 6 bases to trimming and J lost 5 bases; unmatched junction nucleotides: 11. Germline V gene lookup returns CDR1 WSHSY and CDR2 SAAADI. CDR3 residues: CASRTGPAGGGDTQYF. As DNA, the CDR3 is TGCGCCAGCAGAACGGGACCAGCGGGAGGGGGAGATACGCAGTATTTT.

This clonotype was recorded a few times. The rearrangement links TRBV7-3 to TRBJ2-5; maybe TRBD1 (6 bases). The J call could be wrong; TRBJ2-7 is a better fit for the DNA end. This CDR3 has 15 residues. In germline, CDR1 is SGHTA, CDR2 FQGTGA. CDR3 in DNA: TGTGCCAGCAGCCGTACAGGGAAGAGTTTAGACGAGCAGTACTTC. Encoded protein: CASSRTGKSLDEQYF.

This clonotype turned up a few times. The chain uses TRBV29-1 and TRBJ2-1; D is unclear. V shed 3 bases and J shed 6 bases, with 9 bases lying between them. Germline V gives CDR1 SQVTM, CDR2 ANQGSEA. CDR3 size: 12 residues. The CDR3 spells CSVERQPNEQFF. DNA for the CDR3: TGCAGCGTTGAGCGGCAGCCCAATGAGCAGTTCTTC.

The J gene is TRBJ2-1, the V gene TRBV11-1; TRBD1 or TRBD2 may be the D gene (6 bases each). CDR3 length: 15 residues. V was trimmed by 2 bases and J by 3 bases, leaving 11 bases between them. The V gene's germline CDR1 is SGHAT and CDR2 FQDESV (reference sequence). DNA of the CDR3: TGTGCCAGCAGCTTACTGGGGGGCGGCTACAATGAGCAGTTCTTC. This translates into CASSLLGGGYNEQFF.

This clonotype was seen only a few times. V is TRBV7-9 and J is TRBJ2-4; weak D call: TRBD1 (6 bases). The J call may not be correct, given that the DNA end is closer to TRBJ2-7. Germline V gene lookup returns CDR1 SEHNR and CDR2 FQNEAQ (reference sequence). This CDR3 contains 15 residues. Here the CDR3 reads CASSLERGHIYEQYF. CDR3 nucleotide sequence: TGTGCCAGCAGCTTAGAGAGGGGACACATCTACGAGCAGTACTTC.

The chain uses TRBV9 and TRBJ2-3; 8 bases line up with TRBD2. V lost 0 bases, J lost 7 bases, and 7 bases stayed unmatched. The CDR3 has 15 amino acids. CDR1 SGDLS and CDR2 YYNGEE come from the germline V gene. The CDR3 DNA sequence: TGTGCCAGCAGCGTAGGCGGGGGGACACTGTATACGCAGTATTTT. Its protein product is CASSVGGGTLYTQYF.

A few counts support this clonotype. The chain links TRBV20-1 to TRBJ2-5; TRBD2 matches at 7 bases. The V segment lost 5 bases and the J segment 4 bases; nucleotides outside the gene matches: 10. This CDR3 is built from 14 residues. CDR1 is DFQATT, CDR2 SNEGSKA, per germline (reference sequence). This chain's CDR3 is CSAGGGRGRETQYF. As DNA, the CDR3 is TGCAGTGCTGGGGGGGGGAGGGGACGAGAGACCCAGTACTTC.

The J gene is TRBJ1-1, the V gene TRBV2; no definite D call. From germline, CDR1 is SNHLY and CDR2 FYNNEI. The CDR3 covers 13 residues. Trimming took 4 bases from V and 0 from J, leaving 6 bases between them. CDR3 in amino acids: CASSGELNTEAFF. The CDR3 nucleotides are TGTGCCAGCAGTGGCGAGTTGAACACTGAAGCTTTCTTT.

This clonotype was seen only a few times. V and J are TRBV24-1 and TRBJ2-5; TRBD1 agrees at 9 bases. Germline CDR1 is KGHDR and CDR2 is SFDVKD. The CDR3 spans 16 residues. Germline trimming cut 3 bases from V and 4 bases from J; bases unmatched to any gene: 8. The CDR3 protein is CATSDKGQGLLETQYF. The CDR3 bases are TGTGCCACCAGTGATAAGGGACAGGGACTTCTAGAGACCCAGTACTTC.

The chain employs TRBV5-1 and TRBJ2-7; a possible D gene is TRBD1 (5 bases). The CDR3 has 15 residues. V was clipped by 0 bases and J by 0 bases, with 10 bases between them. Germline-derived CDR1 and CDR2 are SGHRS and YFSETQ. The CDR3 region is CASSLVTGHSYEQYF. Here the CDR3 DNA reads TGCGCCAGCAGCTTGGTCACAGGACACTCCTACGAGCAGTACTTC. The full variable domain, in which reference TRBV5-1 and TRBJ2-7 provide the parts outside the CDR3, is KAGVTQTPRYLIKTRGQQVTLSCSPISGHRSVSWYQQTPGQGLQFLFEYFSETQRNKGNFPGRFSGRQFSNSRSEMNVSTLELGDSALYLCASSLVTGHSYEQYFGPGTRLTVT.

The V and J genes are TRBV4-2 and TRBJ1-2; D gene ambiguous. Trimming stripped 4 bases from V and 3 bases from J, with 12 bases between. Germline V gene data show CDR1 as LGHNA and CDR2 as YNFKEQ. CDR3 length: 14 amino acids. In DNA, the CDR3 is TGTGCCAGCAGCCGGCCGGGATCAGACTATGGCTACACCTTC. The encoded protein is CASSRPGSDYGYTF.

This chain connects TRBV6-5 to TRBJ1-4, with 10 bases aligning to TRBD1. Germline trimming cut 6 bases from V and 7 bases from J; bases unmatched to any gene: 5. Looked up from germline, CDR1 is MNHEY and CDR2 is SVGAGI. This CDR3 is 14 amino acids long. CDR3 sequence (DNA): TGTGCCAGCAGCCCCGGACAGGGGGGTGAAAAACTGTTTTTT. Translated, it gives CASSPGQGGEKLFF.

This clonotype was seen only a few times. The chain combines TRBV20-1 with TRBJ2-1, with D perhaps being TRBD1 or TRBD2 (5 bases each). V was shortened by 6 bases and J by 4 bases, with 16 bases between the two germline ends. This CDR3 region has 14 residues. Per the germline V gene, CDR1 is DFQATT and CDR2 is SNEGSKA (reference sequence). The CDR3 sequence: CSASSSGPYNEQFF. Here the CDR3 DNA reads TGCAGTGCCTCCTCTTCGGGGCCGTACAATGAGCAGTTCTTC.

This sequence joins TRBV5-1 and TRBJ1-1; unclear D gene. CDR3 size: 14 residues. Deletions cut 3 bases from V and 4 bases from J, with 13 bases between. CDR1 is SGHRS, CDR2 YFSETQ, per germline. CDR3 sequence reads: CASSWARETTEAFF. The DNA of the CDR3 is TGCGCCAGCAGCTGGGCCCGTGAGACCACTGAAGCTTTCTTT. The full variable domain, in which reference TRBV5-1 and TRBJ1-1 provide the parts outside the CDR3, is KAGVTQTPRYLIKTRGQQVTLSCSPISGHRSVSWYQQTPGQGLQFLFEYFSETQRNKGNFPGRFSGRQFSNSRSEMNVSTLELGDSALYLCASSWARETTEAFFGQGTRLTVV.